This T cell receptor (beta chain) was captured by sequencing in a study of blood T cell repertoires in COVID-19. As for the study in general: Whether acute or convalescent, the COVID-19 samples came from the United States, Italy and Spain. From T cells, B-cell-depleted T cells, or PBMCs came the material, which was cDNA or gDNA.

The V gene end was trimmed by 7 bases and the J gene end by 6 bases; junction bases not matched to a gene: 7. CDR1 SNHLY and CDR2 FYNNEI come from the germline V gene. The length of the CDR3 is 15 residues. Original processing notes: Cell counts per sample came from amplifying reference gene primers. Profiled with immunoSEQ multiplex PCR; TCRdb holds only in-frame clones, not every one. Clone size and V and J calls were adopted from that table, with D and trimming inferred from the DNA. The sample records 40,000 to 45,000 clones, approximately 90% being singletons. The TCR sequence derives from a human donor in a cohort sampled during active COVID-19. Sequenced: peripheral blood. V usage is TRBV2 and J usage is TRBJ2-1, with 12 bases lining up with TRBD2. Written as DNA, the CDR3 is TGTGCCAGCAAAGAGACTAGCGGGGGCCGCAATGAGCAGTTCTTC. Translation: CASKETSGGRNEQFF. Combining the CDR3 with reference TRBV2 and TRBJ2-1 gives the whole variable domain EPEVTQTPSHQVTQMGQEVILRCVPISNHLYFYWYRQILGQKVEFLVSFYNNEISEKSEIFDDQFSVERPDGSNFTLKIRSTKLEDSAMYFCASKETSGGRNEQFFGPGTRLTVL.